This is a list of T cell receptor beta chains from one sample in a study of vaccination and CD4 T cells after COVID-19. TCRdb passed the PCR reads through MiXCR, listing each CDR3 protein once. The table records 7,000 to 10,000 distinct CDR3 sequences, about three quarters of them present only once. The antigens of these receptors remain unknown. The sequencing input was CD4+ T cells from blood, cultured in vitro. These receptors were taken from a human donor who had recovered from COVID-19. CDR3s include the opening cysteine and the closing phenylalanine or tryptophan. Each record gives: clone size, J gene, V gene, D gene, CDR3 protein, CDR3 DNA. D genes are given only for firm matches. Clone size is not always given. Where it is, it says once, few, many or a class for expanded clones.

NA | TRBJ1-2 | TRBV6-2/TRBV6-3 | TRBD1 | CASSKRGRANYGYTF | TGTGCCAGCAGTAAGAGGGGGCGAGCAAACTATGGCTACACCTTC
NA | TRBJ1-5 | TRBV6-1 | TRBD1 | CASRPGGARQPQHF | TGTGCCAGCAGGCCAGGGGGCGCACGTCAGCCCCAGCATTTT
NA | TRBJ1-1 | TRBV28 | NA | CASSNLGQVEAFF | TGTGCCAGCAGTAACCTGGGGCAGGTTGAAGCTTTCTTT
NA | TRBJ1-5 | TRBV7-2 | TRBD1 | CASSPFPKGASNQPQHF | TGTGCCAGCAGCCCCTTCCCCAAGGGGGCTAGCAATCAGCCCCAGCATTTT
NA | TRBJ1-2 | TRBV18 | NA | CASSPDRNYGYTF | TGTGCCAGCTCACCCGACAGAAACTATGGCTACACCTTC
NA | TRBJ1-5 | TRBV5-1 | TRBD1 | CASSLGWTGGSNQPQHF | TGCGCCAGCAGCTTGGGGTGGACAGGGGGGAGCAATCAGCCCCAGCATTTT
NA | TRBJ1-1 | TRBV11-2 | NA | CASSLDRWQDEAFF | TGTGCCAGCAGCTTAGATCGGTGGCAGGACGAAGCTTTCTTT
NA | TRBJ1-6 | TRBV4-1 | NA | CASSPHGAPLHF | TGCGCCAGCAGCCCACACGGGGCACCCCTCCACTTT
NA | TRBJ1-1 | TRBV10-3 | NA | CAISESEGLVFF | TGTGCCATCAGTGAGTCAGAGGGGCTCGTGTTCTTT
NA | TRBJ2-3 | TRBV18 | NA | CASSPTRPDTQYF | TGTGCCAGCTCACCCACACGCCCAGATACGCAGTATTTT
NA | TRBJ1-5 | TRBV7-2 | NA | CASSLRGNQPQHF | TGTGCCAGCAGCCTCAGGGGAAATCAGCCCCAGCATTTT
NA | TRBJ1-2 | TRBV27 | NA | CASSFRLGQGYGYTF | TGTGCCAGCAGTTTTCGTCTCGGGCAGGGGTATGGCTACACCTTC
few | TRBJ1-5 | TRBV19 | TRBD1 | CASSWGGGGDQPQHF | TGTGCCAGTAGTTGGGGGGGAGGGGGCGATCAGCCCCAGCATTTT
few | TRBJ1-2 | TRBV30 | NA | CAWFRGGYTF | TGTGCCTGGTTCAGGGGAGGCTACACCTTC
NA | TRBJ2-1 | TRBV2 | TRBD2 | CASSVSGGAKNNEQFF | TGTGCCAGCAGTGTTAGCGGGGGGGCCAAAAACAATGAGCAGTTCTTC
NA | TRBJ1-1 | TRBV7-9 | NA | CASSLFGGSLNTEAFF | TGTGCCAGCAGCTTATTTGGGGGCTCTCTGAACACTGAAGCTTTCTTT
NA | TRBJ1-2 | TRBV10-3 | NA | CAISSKTPNYGYTF | TGTGCCATCAGTTCTAAGACACCTAACTATGGCTACACCTTC
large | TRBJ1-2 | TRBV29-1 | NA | CSTDRGIGDGYTF | TGCAGCACCGACCGGGGTATTGGGGATGGCTACACCTTC
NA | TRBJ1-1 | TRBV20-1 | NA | CSADGEGTEAFF | TGCAGTGCCGACGGGGAGGGTACTGAAGCTTTCTTT
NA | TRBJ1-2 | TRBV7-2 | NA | CASSPTRGREGGYTF | TGTGCCAGCAGCCCCACCAGAGGGAGGGAGGGTGGCTACACCTTC
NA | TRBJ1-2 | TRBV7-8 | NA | CASSPRFNYGYTF | TGTGCCAGCAGCCCCCGCTTTAACTATGGCTACACCTTC
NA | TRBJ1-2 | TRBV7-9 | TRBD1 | CASSPISGGGNYGYTF | TGTGCCAGCAGTCCGATCTCAGGGGGCGGGAACTATGGCTACACCTTC
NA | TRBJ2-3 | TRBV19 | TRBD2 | CASRLTSGGPLDTQYF | TGTGCCAGTAGGTTAACTAGCGGGGGGCCCCTAGATACGCAGTATTTT
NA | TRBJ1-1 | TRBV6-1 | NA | CASTSGGRGNTEAFF | TGTGCCAGCACCTCCGGGGGGCGAGGGAACACTGAAGCTTTCTTT
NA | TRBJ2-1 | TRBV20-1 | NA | CSAGERRYNEQFF | TGCAGTGCCGGAGAGCGGCGTTACAATGAGCAGTTCTTC
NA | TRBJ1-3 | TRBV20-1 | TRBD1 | CSATERGPEGTIYF | TGCAGTGCTACGGAAAGGGGGCCTGAAGGCACCATATATTTT
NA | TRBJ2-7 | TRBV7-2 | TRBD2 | CASSFGLRAGKAYEQYF | TGTGCCAGCAGCTTCGGGCTGAGAGCGGGGAAGGCCTACGAGCAGTACTTC
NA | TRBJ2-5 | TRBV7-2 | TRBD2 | CASSLGLAGSQTQYF | TGTGCCAGCAGCTTGGGACTAGCGGGGAGTCAGACCCAGTACTTC
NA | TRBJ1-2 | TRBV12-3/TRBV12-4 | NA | CASSFSSRPYGYTF | TGTGCCAGCAGTTTCTCGAGCAGGCCCTATGGCTACACCTTC
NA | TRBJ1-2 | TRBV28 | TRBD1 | CASNLGGRQGANYGYTF | TGTGCCAGCAACTTAGGCGGACGACAGGGGGCTAACTATGGCTACACCTTC
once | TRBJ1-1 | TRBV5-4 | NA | CASSLGGASFTEAFF | TGTGCCAGCAGCTTGGGGGGCGCATCTTTTACTGAAGCTTTCTTT
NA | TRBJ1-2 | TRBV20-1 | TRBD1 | CSAIGQGYGYTF | TGCAGTGCTATAGGACAGGGGTATGGCTACACCTTC
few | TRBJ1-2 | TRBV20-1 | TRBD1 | CSARPLGQINYGYTF | TGCAGTGCTAGACCGTTGGGACAGATCAACTATGGCTACACCTTC
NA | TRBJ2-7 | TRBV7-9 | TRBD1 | CASSLAAGGVYEQYF | TGTGCCAGCAGCTTAGCAGCAGGGGGCGTATACGAGCAGTACTTC
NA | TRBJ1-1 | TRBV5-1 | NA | CASSSQTGGTEAFF | TGCGCCAGCAGCTCTCAGACAGGAGGTACTGAAGCTTTCTTT
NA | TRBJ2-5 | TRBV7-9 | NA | CASSSKALQETQYF | TGTGCCAGCAGCTCAAAAGCGCTCCAAGAGACCCAGTACTTC
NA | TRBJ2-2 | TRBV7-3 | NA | CASSLNGELFF | TGTGCCAGCAGCTTAAACGGGGAGCTGTTTTTT
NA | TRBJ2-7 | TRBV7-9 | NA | CASSLRQSYEQYF | TGTGCCAGCAGCTTGAGGCAGTCCTACGAGCAGTACTTC
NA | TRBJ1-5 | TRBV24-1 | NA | CATSDRAADQPQHF | TGTGCCACCAGTGATCGGGCAGCCGATCAGCCCCAGCATTTT
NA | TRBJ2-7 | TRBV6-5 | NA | CASSYLPEGGDEQYF | TGTGCCAGCAGTTACTTGCCGGAGGGAGGCGACGAGCAGTACTTC
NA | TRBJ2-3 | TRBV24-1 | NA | CATSEGQTVDTQYF | TGTGCCACCAGTGAAGGACAGACTGTGGATACGCAGTATTTT
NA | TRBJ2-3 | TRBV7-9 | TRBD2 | CASRGGLQYF | TGTGCCAGCCGCGGGGGGTTGCAGTATTTT
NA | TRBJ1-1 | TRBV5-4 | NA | CASSPKGLHKAFF | TGTGCCAGCAGCCCCAAGGGACTACATAAAGCTTTCTTT
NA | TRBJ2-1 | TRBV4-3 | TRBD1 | CASSQDRGGGYEQFF | TGCGCCAGCAGCCAAGATCGAGGGGGCGGGTATGAGCAGTTCTTC
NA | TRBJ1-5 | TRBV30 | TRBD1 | CAWRDRGSGPQHF | TGTGCCTGGAGGGACAGGGGTTCCGGGCCCCAGCATTTT
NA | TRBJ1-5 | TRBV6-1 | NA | CASSERRQNQPQHF | TGTGCCAGCAGTGAACGTCGGCAGAATCAGCCCCAGCATTTT